These 14 T cell receptor beta chains were all obtained from the same sample, sequenced in a study of T-cell reconstitution after alpha-beta-depleted transplantation in children. Researchers prepared the TCRbeta library using unique molecular identifiers, the study reports. MiXCR was run by TCRdb on the PCR reads, yielding one entry per CDR3 protein. Among around 50,000 distinct CDR3 sequences listed, 50% to 55% were seen once. The sequencing here drew on peripheral blood, taken before TCRalphabeta/CD19-depleted stem cell transplant. The receptors shown here come from a boy in the first two years of life with SCID, due to receive a stem cell transplant.

V is TRBV12-3 or TRBV12-4 and J is TRBJ2-3; a weak D match, TRBD1 (7 bases). This CDR3 has 16 amino acids. The germline V and J ends were trimmed by 4 bases and 2 bases, with 16 bases remaining between them. The CDR3 reads CASSSPQGGPTDTQYF. CDR3 coding DNA: TGTGCCAGCAGTTCCCCCCAGGGGGGCCCCACAGATACGCAGTATTTT.

This chain joins TRBV7-3 and TRBJ2-2, with D possibly matching TRBD2 (5 bases). Germline CDR1 reads SGHTA; CDR2 reads FQGTGA. Trimming removed 8 bases at V and 1 base at J, with 14 bases between. The CDR3 spans 15 residues. CDR3 DNA: TGTGCCAGCTGGGGAGAGAGGTTGAACACCGGGGAGCTGTTTTTT. Translated: CASWGERLNTGELFF.

This clonotype occurred many times. This chain uses TRBV12-5 with TRBJ2-7; D is unclear. Per the germline V gene, CDR1 is LGHNT and CDR2 is FRNRAP. The CDR3 has 13 residues. V lost 4 bases to trimming and J lost 5 bases, with 12 bases between them. The CDR3 DNA reads TGTGCTAGTGGTTCGATGCTACTCGACGAGCAGTACTTC. Translation gives CASGSMLLDEQYF.

The CDR3 DNA is TGCGCCAGCAGCGGAAATCCTAGTGGTAACTATGGCTACACCTTC. The encoded protein is CASSGNPSGNYGYTF. This rearrangement joins TRBV5-1 to TRBJ1-2, with unresolved D. The CDR3 loop spans 15 amino acids. Germline CDR1 is SGHRS and CDR2 is YFSETQ. Trimming removed 4 bases at V and 1 base at J, with 14 bases between.

The chain uses TRBV28 and TRBJ2-1; D ambiguous. The CDR3 extends over 14 amino acids. Germline CDR1 is MDHEN and CDR2 is SYDVKM. V shed 7 bases and J shed 7 bases, with 17 bases lying between them. The CDR3 here is CASTLTATVNEQFF. The CDR3 bases are TGTGCCAGCACCCTAACGGCCACCGTTAATGAGCAGTTCTTC.

This clonotype was counted a few times. The chain employs TRBV18 and TRBJ1-2; D perhaps matches TRBD1 (5 bases). The V gene lost 3 bases and the J gene lost 2 bases, with 16 bases spanning the gap. Germline CDR1 and CDR2: KGHSH and LQKENI. The CDR3 is 16 amino acids. For the CDR3, the DNA is TGTGCCAGCTCACCTTATCCGGGACGGACAAACTATGGCTACACCTTC. Residues: CASSPYPGRTNYGYTF.

In its sample, this clonotype was seen many times. The genes are TRBV7-2 and TRBJ2-7, with D uncertain. CDR3 length equals 14 residues. Per germline, CDR1 SGHTA and CDR2 FQGNSA. With 5 bases removed from V and 1 base from J, the gap between germline ends came to 12 bases. This CDR3 is CASSPLVISYEQYF. The DNA for the CDR3 is TGTGCCAGCAGCCCCCTTGTCATATCCTACGAGCAGTACTTC.

The rearrangement uses TRBV5-1 and TRBJ2-5; 9 nucleotides match TRBD1. The germline V gene encodes CDR1 SGHRS and CDR2 YFSETQ. The CDR3 sequence is 14 residues long. V shed 4 bases, J shed 7 bases, and the junction held 8 bases outside the gene matches. CDR3 sequence reads: CASSTLQGATTQYF. Here the CDR3 DNA reads TGCGCCAGCAGCACGCTACAGGGGGCGACGACCCAGTACTTC.

This chain joins TRBV6-4 and TRBJ2-3; D is unresolved. CDR1 MRHNA and CDR2 SNTAGT come from the germline V gene. Trimming cost V 3 bases and J 5 bases, with 12 bases left between them. The CDR3 has 14 amino acids. The chain's CDR3 is CASSESTEQDTQYF. Here the CDR3 DNA reads TGTGCCAGCAGTGAATCGACCGAGCAAGATACGCAGTATTTT.

This clonotype appeared a few times. The rearrangement uses TRBV15 and TRBJ2-5; D ambiguous. The CDR3 loop spans 12 amino acids. Germline CDR1 reads LNHNV; CDR2 reads YYDKDF (reference sequence). Trimming left V 1 base short and J 5 bases short, with 5 bases between. CDR3 sequence: CATSRGWETQYF. CDR3 DNA sequence: TGTGCCACCAGCAGAGGTTGGGAGACCCAGTACTTC.

The chain joins TRBV27 to TRBJ2-7; maybe TRBD2 (5 bases). The CDR3 contains 13 residues. Trimming took 5 bases from V and 2 from J, leaving 10 bases between them. Looked up from germline, CDR1 is MNHEY and CDR2 is SMNVEV (reference sequence). The chain's CDR3 is CASSVGVPYEQYF. For the CDR3, the DNA is TGTGCCAGCAGTGTGGGAGTACCCTACGAGCAGTACTTC.

Only one count was recorded for this clonotype. This rearrangement joins TRBV4-3 to TRBJ1-4, with 8 bases matching TRBD1. Unmatched junction bases numbered 5, after V lost 4 bases and J lost 7 bases. CDR1 and CDR2 (germline): LGHNA, YSLEER. The CDR3 loop spans 14 amino acids. CDR3 bases: TGCGCCAGCAGCCCCTGCAGGGGGCGTGAAAAACTGTTTTTT. Translated: CASSPCRGREKLFF.

This clonotype was detected once. This sequence joins TRBV20-1 and TRBJ1-1, with D perhaps matching TRBD1 (5 bases). CDR3 length: 13 amino acids. Germline V gene lookup returns CDR1 DFQATT and CDR2 SNEGSKA (reference sequence). V was clipped by 1 base and J by 3 bases, with 9 bases between them. CDR3 region: CSARGMGDTEAFF. CDR3 coding DNA: TGCAGTGCTAGAGGCATGGGGGACACTGAAGCTTTCTTT.

This clonotype was observed once. The junction departs from germline at one end; a sequencing error may be responsible. The chain has TRBV7-7 and TRBJ1-1, with TRBD1 as a possible D gene (5 bases). CDR1 and CDR2 (germline): SSHAT, FNYEAQ (reference sequence). This CDR3 is built from 13 residues. The CDR3 is CASSWGPNTEAFF. DNA for the CDR3: TGTGCTAGCAGCTGGGGACCAAACACTGAAGCTTTCTTT. Full variable domain (missing parts from reference TRBV7-7 and TRBJ1-1): GAGVSQSPRYKVTKRGQDVTLRCDPISSHATLYWYQQALGQGPEFLTYFNYEAQPDKSGLPSDRFSAERPEGSISTLTIQRTEQRDSAMYRCASSWGPNTEAFFGQGTRLTVV.